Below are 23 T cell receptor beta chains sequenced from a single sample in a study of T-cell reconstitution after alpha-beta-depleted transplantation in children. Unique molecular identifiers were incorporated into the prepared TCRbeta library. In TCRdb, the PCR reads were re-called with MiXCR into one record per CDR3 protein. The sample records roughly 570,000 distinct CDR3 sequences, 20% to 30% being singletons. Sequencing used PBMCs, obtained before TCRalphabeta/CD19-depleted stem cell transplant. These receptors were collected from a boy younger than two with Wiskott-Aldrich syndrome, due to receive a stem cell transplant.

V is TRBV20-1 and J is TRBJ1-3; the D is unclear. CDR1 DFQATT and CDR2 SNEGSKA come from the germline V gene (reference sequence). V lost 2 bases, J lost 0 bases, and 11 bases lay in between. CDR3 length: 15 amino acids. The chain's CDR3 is CSARLKKSSGNTIYF. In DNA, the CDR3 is TGCAGTGCTAGATTAAAAAAGAGCTCTGGAAACACCATATATTTT.

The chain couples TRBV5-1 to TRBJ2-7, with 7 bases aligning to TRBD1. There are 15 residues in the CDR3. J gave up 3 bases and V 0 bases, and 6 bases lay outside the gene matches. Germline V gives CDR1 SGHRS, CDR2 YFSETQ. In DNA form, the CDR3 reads TGCGCCAGCAGCTTGGCCGGGCAGGGGGTCTACGAGCAGTACTTC. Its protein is CASSLAGQGVYEQYF. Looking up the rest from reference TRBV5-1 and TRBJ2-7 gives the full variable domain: KAGVTQTPRYLIKTRGQQVTLSCSPISGHRSVSWYQQTPGQGLQFLFEYFSETQRNKGNFPGRFSGRQFSNSRSEMNVSTLELGDSALYLCASSLAGQGVYEQYFGPGTRLTVT.

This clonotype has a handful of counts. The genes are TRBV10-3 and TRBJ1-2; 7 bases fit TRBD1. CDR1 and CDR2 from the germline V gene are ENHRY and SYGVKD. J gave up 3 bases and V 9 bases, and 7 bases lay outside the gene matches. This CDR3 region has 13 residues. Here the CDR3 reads CAIQDRNYYGYTF. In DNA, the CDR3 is TGTGCCATTCAGGACAGGAATTACTATGGCTACACCTTC.

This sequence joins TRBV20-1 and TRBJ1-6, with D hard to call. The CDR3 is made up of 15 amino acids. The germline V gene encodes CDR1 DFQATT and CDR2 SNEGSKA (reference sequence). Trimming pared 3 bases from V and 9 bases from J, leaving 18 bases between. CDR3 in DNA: TGCAGTGCTAGTTTTCCGGGCAGGCTCGGTTCACCCCTCCACTTT. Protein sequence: CSASFPGRLGSPLHF.

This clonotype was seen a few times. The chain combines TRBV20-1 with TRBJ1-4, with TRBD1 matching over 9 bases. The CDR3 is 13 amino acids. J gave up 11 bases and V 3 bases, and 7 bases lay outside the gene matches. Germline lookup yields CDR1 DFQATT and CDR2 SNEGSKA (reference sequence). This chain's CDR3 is CSASRTGVGKLFF. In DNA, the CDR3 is TGCAGTGCTAGCCGGACAGGGGTCGGGAAACTGTTTTTT.

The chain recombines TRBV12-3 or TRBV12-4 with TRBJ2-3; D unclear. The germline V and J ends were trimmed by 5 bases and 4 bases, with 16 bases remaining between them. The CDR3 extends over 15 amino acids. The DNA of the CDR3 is TGTGCCAGCAGTCCCCCGGTCATCGAGCCAGATACGCAGTATTTT. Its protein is CASSPPVIEPDTQYF.

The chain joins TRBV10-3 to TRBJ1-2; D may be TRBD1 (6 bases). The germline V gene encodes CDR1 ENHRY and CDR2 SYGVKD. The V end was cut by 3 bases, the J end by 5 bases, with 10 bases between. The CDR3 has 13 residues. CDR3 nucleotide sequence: TGTGCCATCAGTGAAGACAGGCTATATGGCTACACCTTC. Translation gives CAISEDRLYGYTF.

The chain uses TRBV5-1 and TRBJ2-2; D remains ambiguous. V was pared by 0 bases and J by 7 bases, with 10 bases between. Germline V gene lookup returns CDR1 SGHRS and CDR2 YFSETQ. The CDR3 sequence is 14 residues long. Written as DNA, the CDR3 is TGCGCCAGCAGCTTGGGGCCGGCAGGCGGGGAGCTGTTTTTT. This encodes CASSLGPAGGELFF.

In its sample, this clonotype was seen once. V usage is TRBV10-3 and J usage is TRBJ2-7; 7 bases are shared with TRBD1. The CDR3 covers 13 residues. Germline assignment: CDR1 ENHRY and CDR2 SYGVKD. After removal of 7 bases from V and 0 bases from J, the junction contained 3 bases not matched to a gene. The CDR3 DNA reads TGTGCCATCAACACAGGGGACTCCTACGAGCAGTACTTC. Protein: CAINTGDSYEQYF.

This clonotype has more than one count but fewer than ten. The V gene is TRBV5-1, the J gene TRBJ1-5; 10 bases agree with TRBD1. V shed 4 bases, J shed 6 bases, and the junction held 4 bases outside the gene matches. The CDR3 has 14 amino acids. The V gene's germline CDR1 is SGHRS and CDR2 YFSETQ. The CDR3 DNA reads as TGCGCCAGCAGCGAAGGACAGGGGGGTCAGCCCCAGCATTTT. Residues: CASSEGQGGQPQHF.

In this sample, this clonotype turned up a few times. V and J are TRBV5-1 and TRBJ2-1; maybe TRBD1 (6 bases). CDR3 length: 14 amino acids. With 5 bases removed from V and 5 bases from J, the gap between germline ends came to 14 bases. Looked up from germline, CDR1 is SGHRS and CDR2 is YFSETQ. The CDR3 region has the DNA TGCGCCAGCAGAAGACAGGTTTCCAACAATGAGCAGTTCTTC. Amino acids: CASRRQVSNNEQFF.

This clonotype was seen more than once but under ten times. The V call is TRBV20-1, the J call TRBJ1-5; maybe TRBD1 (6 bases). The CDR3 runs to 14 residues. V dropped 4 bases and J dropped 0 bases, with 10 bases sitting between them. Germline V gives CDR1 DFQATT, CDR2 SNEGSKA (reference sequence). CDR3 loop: CSAKGGNSNQPQHF. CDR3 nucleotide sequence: TGCAGTGCTAAGGGGGGCAATAGCAATCAGCCCCAGCATTTT.

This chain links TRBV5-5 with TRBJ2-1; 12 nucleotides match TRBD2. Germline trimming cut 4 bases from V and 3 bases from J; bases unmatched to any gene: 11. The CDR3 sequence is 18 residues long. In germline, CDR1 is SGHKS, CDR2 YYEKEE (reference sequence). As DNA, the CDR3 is TGTGCCAGCAGCAAACCATCGGGACTAGCGGGTCACTACAATGAGCAGTTCTTC. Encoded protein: CASSKPSGLAGHYNEQFF.

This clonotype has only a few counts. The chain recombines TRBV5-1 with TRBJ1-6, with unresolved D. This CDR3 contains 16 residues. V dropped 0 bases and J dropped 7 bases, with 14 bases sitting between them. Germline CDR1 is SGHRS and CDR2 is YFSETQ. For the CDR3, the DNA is TGCGCCAGCAGCTTGGGACAAATGGGCCGGAATTCACCCCTCCACTTT. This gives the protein CASSLGQMGRNSPLHF.

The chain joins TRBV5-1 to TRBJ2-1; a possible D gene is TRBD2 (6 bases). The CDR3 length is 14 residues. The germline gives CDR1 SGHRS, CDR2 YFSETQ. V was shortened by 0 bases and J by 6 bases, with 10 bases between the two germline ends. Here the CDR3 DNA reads TGCGCCAGCAGCTTGGGGGGGACTGCCAATGAGCAGTTCTTC. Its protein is CASSLGGTANEQFF.

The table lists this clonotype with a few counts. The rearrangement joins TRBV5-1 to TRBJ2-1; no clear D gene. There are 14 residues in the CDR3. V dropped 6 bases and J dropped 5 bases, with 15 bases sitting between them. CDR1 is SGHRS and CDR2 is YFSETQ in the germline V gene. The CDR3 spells CASTQVLGNNEQFF. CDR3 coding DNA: TGCGCCAGCACCCAAGTCCTAGGGAACAATGAGCAGTTCTTC.

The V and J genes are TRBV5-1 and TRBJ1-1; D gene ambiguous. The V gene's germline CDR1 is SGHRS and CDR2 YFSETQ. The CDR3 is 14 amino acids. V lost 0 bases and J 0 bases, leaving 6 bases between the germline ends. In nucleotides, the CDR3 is TGCGCCAGCAGCTTGGAACCGGTGAACACTGAAGCTTTCTTT. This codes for CASSLEPVNTEAFF.

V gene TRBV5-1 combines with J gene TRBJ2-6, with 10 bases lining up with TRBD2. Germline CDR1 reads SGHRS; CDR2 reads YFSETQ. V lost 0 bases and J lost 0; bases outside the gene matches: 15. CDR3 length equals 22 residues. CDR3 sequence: CASSLARTGTSVISSGANVLTF. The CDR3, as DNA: TGCGCCAGCAGCTTGGCCCGCACCGGGACTAGCGTTATAAGCTCTGGGGCCAACGTCCTGACTTTC. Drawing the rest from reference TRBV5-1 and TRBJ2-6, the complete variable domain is KAGVTQTPRYLIKTRGQQVTLSCSPISGHRSVSWYQQTPGQGLQFLFEYFSETQRNKGNFPGRFSGRQFSNSRSEMNVSTLELGDSALYLCASSLARTGTSVISSGANVLTFGAGSRLTVL.

This CDR3 reads CASSSSRGFNEQYF. The CDR3 DNA sequence: TGCGCCAGCAGCTCCTCCCGGGGCTTTAACGAGCAGTACTTC. The rearrangement joins TRBV5-1 to TRBJ2-7; TRBD1 or TRBD2 may be the D gene (5 bases each). The CDR3 covers 14 residues. Per the germline V gene, CDR1 is SGHRS and CDR2 is YFSETQ. The germline V and J ends were trimmed by 3 bases and 5 bases, with 15 bases remaining between them.

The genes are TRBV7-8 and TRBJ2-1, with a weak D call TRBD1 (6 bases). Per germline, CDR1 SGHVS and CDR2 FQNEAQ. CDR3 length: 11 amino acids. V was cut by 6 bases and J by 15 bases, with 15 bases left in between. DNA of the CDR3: TGTGCCAGCAGTGAGACAGGCTTTCGGTTCTTC. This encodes CASSETGFRFF.

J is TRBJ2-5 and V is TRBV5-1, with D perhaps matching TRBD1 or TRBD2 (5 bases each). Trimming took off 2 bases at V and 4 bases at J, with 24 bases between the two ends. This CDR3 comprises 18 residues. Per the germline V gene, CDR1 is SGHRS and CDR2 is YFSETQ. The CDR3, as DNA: TGCGCCAGCAGCTTAATTGGCTCGCTGAACGGGGCCGGAGAGACCCAGTACTTC. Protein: CASSLIGSLNGAGETQYF.

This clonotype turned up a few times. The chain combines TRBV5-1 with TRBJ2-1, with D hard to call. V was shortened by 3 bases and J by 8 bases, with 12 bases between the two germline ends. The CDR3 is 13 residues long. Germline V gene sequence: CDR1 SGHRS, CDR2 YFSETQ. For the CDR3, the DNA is TGCGCCAGCAGCTCGCTACTTGGTGATGAGCAGTTCTTC. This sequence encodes CASSSLLGDEQFF.

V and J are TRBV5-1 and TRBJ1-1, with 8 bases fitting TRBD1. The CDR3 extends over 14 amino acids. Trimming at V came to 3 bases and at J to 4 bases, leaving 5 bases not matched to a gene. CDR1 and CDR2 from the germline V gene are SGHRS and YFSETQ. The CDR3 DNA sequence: TGCGCCAGCAGCTCGAACAGGGGGATCACTGAAGCTTTCTTT. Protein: CASSSNRGITEAFF. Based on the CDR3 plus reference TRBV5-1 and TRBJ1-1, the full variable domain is KAGVTQTPRYLIKTRGQQVTLSCSPISGHRSVSWYQQTPGQGLQFLFEYFSETQRNKGNFPGRFSGRQFSNSRSEMNVSTLELGDSALYLCASSSNRGITEAFFGQGTRLTVV.